Each of the 25 T cell receptor beta chains below was sequenced from the same sample in a study of lung T cells in sarcoidosis with Löfgren's syndrome. Each CDR3 protein is one row after TCRdb ran MiXCR on the reads. The data contain around 1,200 distinct CDR3 sequences, 25% to 30% of them singletons. Sequencing was performed on CD4+ T cells from PBMCs. These receptors all come from a human donor with sarcoidosis (Löfgren's syndrome or another form), or a control subject (not recorded which).

This clonotype is labeled medium-sized. The chain employs TRBV20-1 and TRBJ1-5; 7 positions agree with TRBD1. After removal of 3 bases from V and 6 bases from J, the junction contained 14 bases not matched to a gene. In germline, CDR1 is DFQATT, CDR2 SNEGSKA (reference sequence). There are 16 residues in the CDR3. The CDR3 protein is CSASKGASSLGQPQHF. The CDR3 bases are TGCAGTGCTAGTAAGGGGGCGAGTAGTCTTGGTCAGCCCCAGCATTTT.

This clonotype is classed as medium-sized (0.01 to 0.1%). The chain joins TRBV28 to TRBJ2-3, with 12 bases matching TRBD2. Germline V CDR1 and CDR2: MDHEN, SYDVKM. The CDR3 runs to 15 residues. Losses at the gene ends were 5 bases for V and 7 bases for J; bases not matched to a gene: 7. CDR3 amino acids: CASSPTSGGLNTQYF. The CDR3 nucleotides are TGTGCCAGCAGTCCCACTAGCGGGGGGCTAAATACGCAGTATTTT.

Within the sample, this clonotype is medium-sized. This chain links TRBV20-1 with TRBJ1-6; D call uncertain. The V gene's germline CDR1 is DFQATT and CDR2 SNEGSKA (reference sequence). V was pared by 0 bases and J by 8 bases, with 20 bases between. This CDR3 has 17 amino acids. In DNA, the CDR3 is TGCAGTGCTAGAGACCACACCAAACAGCTCGAATATTCACCCCTCCACTTT. Translation gives CSARDHTKQLEYSPLHF.

CDR3 nucleotides: TGTGCCAGCAGTGAAGATTGGCAGGGAGACACTGAAGCTTTCTTT. As protein: CASSEDWQGDTEAFF. The chain joins TRBV6-1 to TRBJ1-1; TRBD1 is a possible D gene (5 bases). V was shortened by 1 base and J by 3 bases, with 12 bases between the two germline ends. This CDR3 has 15 amino acids. Germline V gives CDR1 MNHNS, CDR2 SASEGT.

A note on this clonotype: The junction departs from germline at one end; a sequencing error may be responsible. The chain recombines TRBV18 with TRBJ2-5; D is possibly TRBD2 (6 bases). Germline lookup yields CDR1 KGHSH and CDR2 LQKENI. The CDR3 is 14 amino acids. This CDR3 is CASSPERSRETRYF. CDR3 nucleotide sequence: TGTGCCAGCTCCCCTGAAAGGTCCCGGGAGACCCGGTACTTC.

This clonotype rates as large (0.1 to 1%). V gene TRBV7-2 combines with J gene TRBJ2-1; possibly TRBD2 for D (6 bases). Germline V gene lookup returns CDR1 SGHTA and CDR2 FQGNSA. The CDR3 spans 13 residues. The V gene lost 5 bases and the J gene lost 11 bases, with 16 bases spanning the gap. The CDR3 here is CASSPRDSSKQFF. CDR3 coding DNA: TGTGCCAGCAGCCCCCGGGACTCCTCGAAGCAGTTCTTC.

By share, this clonotype counts as large (0.1 to 1%). This CDR3 is CATSREGGVRKAFF. The CDR3 nucleotides are TGTGCCACCAGCAGAGAAGGAGGCGTGAGGAAAGCTTTCTTT. The V gene is TRBV15, the J gene TRBJ1-1; D ambiguous. From germline, CDR1 is LNHNV and CDR2 YYDKDF (reference sequence). CDR3 length equals 14 residues. V shed 0 bases and J shed 9 bases, with 14 bases lying between them.

This clonotype is classed as large. The V and J genes are TRBV20-1 and TRBJ2-5; TRBD2 matches at 7 bases. The trim removed 6 bases at V and 4 bases at J, leaving 8 bases unmatched. The CDR3 loop spans 13 amino acids. Germline CDR1 is DFQATT and CDR2 is SNEGSKA (reference sequence). The CDR3 loop is CSAPRSGGETQYF. The CDR3 nucleotides read TGCAGTGCACCCCGGTCGGGAGGAGAGACCCAGTACTTC.

In regard to this clonotype: The CDR3 end shows no conserved phenylalanine or tryptophan, and so a read error is likely. The V call is TRBV28, the J call TRBJ1-1; TRBD1 agrees at 8 bases. The germline V gene has CDR1 MDHEN and CDR2 SYDVKM. The CDR3 length is 13 residues. This CDR3 is CAPGGNQSTEAFL. DNA for the CDR3: TGCGCCCCAGGGGGCAACCAGAGCACTGAAGCTTTCCTT.

The table lists this clonotype with many counts. A clone one base away is much larger, so this may be a read error. This chain connects TRBV2 to TRBJ2-5; TRBD1 is a possible D gene (6 bases). Germline V gene lookup returns CDR1 SNHLY and CDR2 FYNNEI. The CDR3 is 13 amino acids. CDR3 in DNA: TGTGCCGGAAAGGGCACAGGGATTGAGACCCAGTGCTTC. This translates into CAGKGTGIETQCF.

The chain couples TRBV10-2 to TRBJ2-3, with TRBD2 matching over 8 bases. The CDR3 has 15 amino acids. J gave up 1 base and V 2 bases, and 2 bases lay outside the gene matches. From germline, CDR1 is WSHSY and CDR2 SAAADI. CDR3 nucleotide sequence: TGCGCCAGCAGTGAGACTAGCGGCCGCACAGATACGCAGTATTTT. Its translation: CASSETSGRTDTQYF.

This clonotype ranks as large. The J gene is TRBJ1-6, the V gene TRBV6-1; maybe TRBD1 (6 bases). CDR1 and CDR2 from the germline V gene are MNHNS and SASEGT. V lost 6 bases and J lost 14, with 14 bases in between. There are 12 residues in the CDR3. The CDR3 is CASRRQDSSLHF. Here the CDR3 DNA reads TGTGCCAGCAGGCGTCAGGACAGCTCCCTCCACTTT.

This rearrangement joins TRBV10-3 to TRBJ1-6; D is undetermined. Trimming took 7 bases from V and 11 from J, leaving 15 bases between them. The CDR3 has 13 amino acids. From germline, CDR1 is ENHRY and CDR2 SYGVKD. The CDR3 DNA sequence: TGTGCCATCAAAGCCCAGGATGACCCACCCCTCCACTTT. Translation: CAIKAQDDPPLHF.

Comment on this clonotype: One junction end disagrees with the germline gene, perhaps due to a read error. J is TRBJ2-1 and V is TRBV20-1; 7 bases map to TRBD2. From germline, CDR1 is DFQATT and CDR2 SNEGSKA (reference sequence). This CDR3 has 12 amino acids. The DNA for the CDR3 is TGCGAGAAAGCGGGATTCTACAATGAGCAGCTCTTC. Encoded protein: CEKAGFYNEQLF.

This clonotype is judged large (0.1 to 1%). The rearrangement links TRBV2 to TRBJ2-5, with TRBD2 as a possible D gene (6 bases). This CDR3 has 14 amino acids. The V and J ends lost 6 bases and 1 base respectively, with 12 bases between them. In germline, CDR1 is SNHLY, CDR2 FYNNEI. For the CDR3, the DNA is TGTGCCAGCAGGGGAGGTGACCCCCAAGAGACCCAGTACTTC. It is translated as CASRGGDPQETQYF.

The V call is TRBV10-3, the J call TRBJ2-5, with 7 bases matching TRBD1. Trimming cost V 8 bases and J 3 bases; bases outside gene matches: 9. CDR3 size: 14 residues. Per germline, CDR1 ENHRY and CDR2 SYGVKD. CDR3 protein: CAIRPRQGEETQYF. The CDR3 coding sequence is TGTGCCATCCGACCCCGACAGGGAGAAGAGACCCAGTACTTC.

This clonotype rates as medium-sized. A much more abundant neighbour one base away suggests this may be a read error. This chain connects TRBV28 to TRBJ1-1, with D tentatively TRBD1 (6 bases). The CDR3 sequence is 17 residues long. CDR1 and CDR2 from the germline V gene are MDHEN and SYDVKM. V dropped 5 bases and J dropped 4 bases, with 23 bases sitting between them. The CDR3 DNA sequence: TGTGCCAGCAGTCCCCGGGGGGCCACTACCCTGAGCACTGAAGCTTTCTTT. It specifies CASSPRGATTLSTEAFF.

In this sample, this clonotype is large. The CDR3 nucleotides are TGTGCCAGCAACAATCCGGGAGGAACAAATAGCAATCAGCCCCAGCATTTT. Amino acid sequence: CASNNPGGTNSNQPQHF. V and J are TRBV28 and TRBJ1-5, with D uncertain. The CDR3 length is 17 residues. The germline CDR1 and CDR2 sequences are MDHEN and SYDVKM. V lost 7 bases to trimming and J lost 0 bases, with 19 bases between them.

In its sample, this clonotype ranks as large. The V call is TRBV10-3, the J call TRBJ1-6; 10 bases match TRBD1. V lost 0 bases and J lost 10; bases outside the gene matches: 9. The CDR3 runs 17 residues. Germline V gene sequence: CDR1 ENHRY, CDR2 SYGVKD. The DNA of the CDR3 is TGTGCCATCAGTGAGTCTAGACAGGGGGCGAGTGGATCACCCCTCCACTTT. The encoded protein is CAISESRQGASGSPLHF.

Relative to its sample, this clonotype is medium-sized. The chain employs TRBV24-1 and TRBJ2-3; TRBD2 aligns across 11 bases. The CDR3 sequence is 16 residues long. Germline CDR1 KGHDR, CDR2 SFDVKD. J gave up 7 bases and V 3 bases, and 8 bases lay outside the gene matches. CDR3: CATSDRTSGLTNTQYF. The CDR3 nucleotides read TGTGCCACCAGTGATAGGACTAGCGGGCTTACGAATACGCAGTATTTT.

This clonotype rates as medium-sized. V usage is TRBV7-2 and J usage is TRBJ2-2; D uncertain. CDR1 and CDR2 (germline): SGHTA, FQGNSA. V was shortened by 6 bases and J by 3 bases, with 8 bases between the two germline ends. The CDR3 contains 13 residues. CDR3 nucleotides: TGTGCCAGCAGACCCTGGGACACCGGGGAGCTGTTTTTT. It specifies CASRPWDTGELFF.

Comment on this clonotype: One end of the junction fails to match germline, which may point to a read error. The V gene is TRBV28, the J gene TRBJ2-5; unclear D gene. The CDR3 runs to 13 residues. Germline assignment: CDR1 MDHEN and CDR2 SYDVKM. The CDR3 bases are TGTGCTAGCAGTTTAACGGACCAAGAGACCCAGTACTTC. Its translation is CASSLTDQETQYF.

By sample fraction, this clonotype is medium-sized. The rearrangement uses TRBV7-3 and TRBJ2-3, with D tentatively TRBD2 (7 bases). The V gene's germline CDR1 is SGHTA and CDR2 FQGTGA. Trimming cost V 5 bases and J 2 bases, with 17 bases left between them. The CDR3 is 16 residues long. CDR3: CASSPLGGGNTDTQYF. DNA of the CDR3: TGTGCCAGCAGCCCTCTTGGCGGGGGCAACACAGATACGCAGTATTTT.

This clonotype is medium-sized (0.01 to 0.1%) in the sample. This chain links TRBV30 with TRBJ2-7; 9 bases are shared with TRBD1. The CDR3 has 12 residues. CDR1 is GTSNPN, CDR2 SVGIG, per germline (reference sequence). J gave up 3 bases and V 8 bases, and 5 bases lay outside the gene matches. In nucleotides, the CDR3 is TGTGCCCCGACAGGGGGGGACTACGAGCAGTACTTC. Translating it yields CAPTGGDYEQYF.

By sample share, this clonotype is medium-sized. The gene calls are TRBV20-1 and TRBJ2-3, with TRBD2 matching 14 bases. V shed 6 bases and J 0 bases; nucleotides not matched to a gene: 8. The V gene's germline CDR1 is DFQATT and CDR2 SNEGSKA (reference sequence). The CDR3 totals 17 residues. The CDR3 DNA follows: TGCAGTGCCCGCGGACTAGCGGGGGGCAGTAGCACAGATACGCAGTATTTT. Its protein is CSARGLAGGSSTDTQYF.